This T cell receptor (beta chain) was profiled in a study of blood T cell repertoires in COVID-19. Across the whole study: Samples came from the United States, Italy and Spain, spanning acute and convalescent COVID-19.

The protocol was immunoSEQ multiplex PCR, while the TCRdb copy is restricted to in-frame clones and leaves out a portion. The table includes 140,000 or so clones, 82% detected once. The CDR3 is made up of 15 amino acids. The germline gives CDR1 LGHNA, CDR2 YNFKEQ. V was trimmed by 7 bases and J by 1 base, leaving 14 bases between them. The receptor comes from a woman older than 75 with acute or convalescent COVID-19. The sample was peripheral blood. The V gene is TRBV4-2, the J gene TRBJ1-3; D not certain. The CDR3, as DNA: TGTGCCAGCACCCGAGACCCCCTTTCTGGAAACACCATATATTTT. This gives the protein CASTRDPLSGNTIYF.